This T cell receptor beta chain derives from a study of blood T cell repertoires in COVID-19. At the level of the study: The origin of the acute and convalescent COVID-19 samples was the United States, Italy and Spain. T cells, B-cell-depleted T cells, or PBMCs supplied cDNA or gDNA.

CDR3 length equals 15 residues. V dropped 6 bases and J dropped 0 bases, with 12 bases sitting between them. From germline, CDR1 is KGHSH and CDR2 LQKENI. Data came from immunoSEQ multiplex PCR; TCRdb stores just in-frame clones and leaves some out. This table holds about 33,000 clones, roughly 87% found once. The V gene is TRBV18, the J gene TRBJ1-5; a possible D gene is TRBD1 (6 bases). Sequenced input: peripheral blood. This receptor was identified in a man aged 55 to 70 with acute or convalescent COVID-19. In DNA, the CDR3 is TGTGCCAGCTCCTTGGACAGATATAGCAATCAGCCCCAGCATTTT. Its protein product is CASSLDRYSNQPQHF.